This T cell receptor beta chain was sequenced for a study of response to subunit inactivated influenza vaccine. The V end lost 3 bases, the J end lost 0 bases, and 8 bases lay between the germline ends. Per the germline V gene, CDR1 is SEHNR and CDR2 is FQNEAQ (reference sequence). The CDR3 has 15 residues. TCRdb itself ran the RT-PCR reads through MiXCR, one entry per CDR3 protein. The sample gives approximately 700,000 distinct CDR3 sequences, around 13% of which show up once; 6% to 8% is in the top ten. The J gene is TRBJ1-4, the V gene TRBV7-9; D might be TRBD1 (5 bases). The source of this sequence is a man aged 50 to 60 who received an inactivated influenza vaccine. The sample here was PBMCs from blood, taken 14 days before vaccination. The CDR3 sequence is CASSLTGPTNEKLFF. The CDR3 nucleotides read TGTGCCAGCAGCTTGACGGGACCAACTAATGAAAAACTGTTTTTT.